This TCR beta chain was recovered during a study of response to subunit inactivated influenza vaccine. General study findings and limits: Every seasonal influenza vaccination brings in few new T cells, the authors suggested.

This clonotype has more than one count but fewer than ten. The antigen remains unidentified. The CDR3 has 16 amino acids. V was clipped by 5 bases and J by 0 bases, with 15 bases between them. Germline V gene sequence: CDR1 PRHDT, CDR2 FYEKMQ (reference sequence). TCRdb reprocessed the RT-PCR reads with MiXCR, giving one entry per CDR3 protein. The sample gives approximately 490,000 distinct CDR3 sequences, 7.2% of which show up once; roughly 13% is in the top ten. This chain uses TRBV13 with TRBJ2-3; D may match TRBD1 or TRBD2 (5 bases each). The sample was PBMCs from blood, taken roughly 24 months after vaccination. The sequence was collected from a man aged 45 to 75 who received an inactivated influenza vaccine. CDR3 coding DNA: TGTGCCAGCAGCCCAGCTGGGTGGGGGAGCACAGATACGCAGTATTTT. This sequence encodes CASSPAGWGSTDTQYF.